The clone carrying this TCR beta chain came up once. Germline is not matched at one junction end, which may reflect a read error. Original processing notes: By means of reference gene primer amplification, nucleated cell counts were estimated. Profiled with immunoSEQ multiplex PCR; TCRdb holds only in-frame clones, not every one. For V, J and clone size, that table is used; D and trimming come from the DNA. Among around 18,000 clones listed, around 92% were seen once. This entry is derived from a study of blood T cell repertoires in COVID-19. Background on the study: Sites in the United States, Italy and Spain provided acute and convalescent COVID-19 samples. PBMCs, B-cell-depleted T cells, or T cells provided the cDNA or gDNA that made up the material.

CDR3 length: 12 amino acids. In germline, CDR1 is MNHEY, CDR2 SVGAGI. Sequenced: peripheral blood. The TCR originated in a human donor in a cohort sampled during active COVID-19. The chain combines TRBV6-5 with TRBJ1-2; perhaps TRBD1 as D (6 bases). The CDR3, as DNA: TGTGCCAGCAGCCCCTCTTTGGGGGGGCCTCTATTC. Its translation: CASSPSLGGPLF.